The clone carrying this TCR beta chain was counted between two and nine times. As yet, its antigen is unknown. The sample originates from a study of OX40 agonist ivuxolimab in advanced cancers. Overall study: Those treated in dose escalation had hepatocellular carcinoma, melanoma, renal cell cancer or head and neck cancer. Earlier anti-PD-1, anti-PD-L1 or anti-CTLA-4 therapy was permitted; roughly 37% had received some. A mean age of 60 years, range roughly 20 to 85, was recorded, and over 65% were male. Study outcomes and limitations: At doses 0.1 to 3.0 mg/kg, CD4+ and CD8+ clones expanded.

Germline-derived CDR1 and CDR2 are SNHLY and FYNNEI. Trimming took off 5 bases at V and 5 bases at J, with 10 bases between the two ends. The CDR3 contains 13 residues. Profiling relied on immunoSEQ multiplex PCR, and the TCRdb table lists in-frame clones only, not all of them. The sample carries over 50,000 clones, approximately 86% recorded once. The origin of this receptor is an adult with an advanced solid tumor such as melanoma, head and neck, liver or kidney cancer. The chain has TRBV2 and TRBJ2-1, with a weak D call TRBD1 (6 bases). The sequences come from CD4+ or CD8+ T cells sorted from blood, collected in a trial of the OX40 agonist ivuxolimab. CDR3 amino acids: CASSLYRDNEQFF. CDR3 DNA: TGTGCCAGCAGTTTGTACAGGGACAATGAGCAGTTCTTC.